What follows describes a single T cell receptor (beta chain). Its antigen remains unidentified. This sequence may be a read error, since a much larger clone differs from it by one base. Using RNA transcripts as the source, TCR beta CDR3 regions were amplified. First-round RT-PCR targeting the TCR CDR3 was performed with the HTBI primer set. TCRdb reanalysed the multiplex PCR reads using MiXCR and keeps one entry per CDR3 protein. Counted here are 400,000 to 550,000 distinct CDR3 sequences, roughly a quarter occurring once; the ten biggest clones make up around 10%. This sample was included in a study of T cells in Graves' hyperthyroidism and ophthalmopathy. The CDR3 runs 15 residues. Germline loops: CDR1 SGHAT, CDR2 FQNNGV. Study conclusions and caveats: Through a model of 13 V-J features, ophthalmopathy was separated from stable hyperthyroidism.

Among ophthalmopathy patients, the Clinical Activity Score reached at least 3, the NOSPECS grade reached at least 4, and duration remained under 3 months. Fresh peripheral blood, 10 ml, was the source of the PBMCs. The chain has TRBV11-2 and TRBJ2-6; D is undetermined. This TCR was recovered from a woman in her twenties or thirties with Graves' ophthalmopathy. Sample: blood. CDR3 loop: CASSLTLSGTNVLTF. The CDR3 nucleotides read TGTGCCAGCAGCTTAACCCTCTCTGGGACCAACGTCCTGACTTTC.